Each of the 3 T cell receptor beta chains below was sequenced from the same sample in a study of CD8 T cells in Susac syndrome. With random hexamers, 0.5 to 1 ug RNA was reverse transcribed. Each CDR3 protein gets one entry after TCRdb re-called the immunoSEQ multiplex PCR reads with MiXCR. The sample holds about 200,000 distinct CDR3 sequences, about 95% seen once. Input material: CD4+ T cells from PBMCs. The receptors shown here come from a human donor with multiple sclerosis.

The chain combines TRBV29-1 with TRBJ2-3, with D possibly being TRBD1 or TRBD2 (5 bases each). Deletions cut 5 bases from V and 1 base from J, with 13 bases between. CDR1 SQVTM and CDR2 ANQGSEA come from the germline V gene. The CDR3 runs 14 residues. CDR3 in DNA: TGCAGCGTTCGTCGGGACCCCGGCACAGATACGCAGTATTTT. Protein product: CSVRRDPGTDTQYF.

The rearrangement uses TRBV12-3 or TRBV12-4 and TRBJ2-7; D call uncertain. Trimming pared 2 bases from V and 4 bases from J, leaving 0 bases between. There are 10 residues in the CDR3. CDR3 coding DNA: TGTGCCAGCAGTTTATACGAGCAGTACGTC. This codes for CASSLYEQYV.

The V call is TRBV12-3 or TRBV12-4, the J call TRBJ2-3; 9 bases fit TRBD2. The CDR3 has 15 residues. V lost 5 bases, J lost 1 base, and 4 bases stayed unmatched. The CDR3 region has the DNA TGTGCCAGCAGTCCACGACTAGCGGGCACAGATACGCAGTATTTT. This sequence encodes CASSPRLAGTDTQYF.